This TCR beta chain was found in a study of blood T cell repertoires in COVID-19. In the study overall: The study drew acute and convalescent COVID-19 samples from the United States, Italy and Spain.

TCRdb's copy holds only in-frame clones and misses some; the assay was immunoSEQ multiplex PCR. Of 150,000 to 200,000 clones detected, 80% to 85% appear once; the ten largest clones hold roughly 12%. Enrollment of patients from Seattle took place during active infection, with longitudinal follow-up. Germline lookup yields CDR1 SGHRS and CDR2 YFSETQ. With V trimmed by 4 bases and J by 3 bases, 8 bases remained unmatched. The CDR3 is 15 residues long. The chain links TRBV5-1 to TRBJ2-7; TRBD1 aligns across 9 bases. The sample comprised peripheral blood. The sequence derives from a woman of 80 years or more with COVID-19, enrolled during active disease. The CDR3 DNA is TGCGCCAGCAGCATACACGTGACAGGGGGCTACGAGCAGTACTTC. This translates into CASSIHVTGGYEQYF.